This T cell receptor (beta chain) was recorded in a study of human T cells and chemical hapten exposure. Study observations and caveats: Compared with pre-sensitization or healthy control sets, expanded TCRs clustered more.

Unique molecular identifiers were linked by the library to individual cDNA molecules. TCRdb re-analysed the RACE reads in MiXCR, keeping a single row per CDR3 protein. The table has some 340,000 distinct CDR3 sequences, approximately 6.3% seen once. Indicated time point: patch test 1, 2 weeks after DPC sensitization. The treatment: therapeutic diphenylcyclopropenone sensitization with weekly scalp DPC. This clonotype has just a few counts. Its cognate antigen is unknown. The clonotype originates from a woman under 30 with alopecia areata. Some clones in this sample may be carry-over from other donors' samples. The sequences come from whole blood, collected in connection with sensitization to the hapten diphenylcyclopropenone (DPC).

The CDR3 loop is CASSVGPGDNQPQHF. The CDR3 DNA reads TGTGCCAGCAGCGTAGGTCCAGGGGACAATCAGCCCCAGCATTTT. The chain combines TRBV9 with TRBJ1-5; TRBD1 might be the D (6 bases). The germline V gene encodes CDR1 SGDLS and CDR2 YYNGEE. V was pared by 0 bases and J by 3 bases, with 10 bases between. This CDR3 has 15 residues.